This T cell receptor beta chain was sequenced for a study of identical twins. General study points: Alpha sequences that were out-of-frame and twin-shared showed an excess of low generation probability. Within cord blood, abundant beta clonotypes carried fewer insertions, but memory repertoires showed no such trend. Monozygotic twins shared more out-of-frame TCR alpha than recombination models predicted.

This clonotype was counted between two and nine times. The target antigen is unknown. Template switching added a universal primer site; cDNA carried unique molecular identifiers. TCRdb used MiXCR to reprocess the 5' RACE reads, holding one entry per CDR3 protein. The data contain more than 200,000 distinct CDR3 sequences, over 8% of them singletons. Germline V gives CDR1 SGHTA, CDR2 FQGNSA. This CDR3 has 16 amino acids. V dropped 5 bases and J dropped 4; count of bases not matched to a gene: 8. Sequenced sample: memory (CD45RO+) T cells sorted from blood. The chain has TRBV7-2 and TRBJ2-2; TRBD1 agrees at 9 bases. This sequence originates from a woman aged 18 to 35 in good health. The CDR3 here is CASSPRQGGSTGELFF. As DNA, the CDR3 is TGTGCCAGCAGCCCCAGACAGGGGGGGAGCACCGGGGAGCTGTTTTTT.